The clone carrying this TCR beta chain was seen only once. This specimen comes from a study of memory CD4+ T cells and cytomegalovirus serostatus. The sort gate was single viable CD3+CD4+CD8-CD45RO+ cells for memory CD4+ T cells. Produced via immunoSEQ multiplex PCR; TCRdb's table is partial and in-frame only. The sample includes about 41,000 clones, roughly 83% of them seen just once. The CDR3 totals 15 residues. CDR1 MGHDK and CDR2 SYGVNS come from the germline V gene. J lost 4 bases, V lost 3 bases, and 7 bases had no gene match. The rearrangement joins TRBV25-1 to TRBJ1-1; TRBD1 matches at 8 bases. Sequenced input: memory CD4+ T cells from blood. This TCR derives from an adult in good health and CMV-seronegative. CDR3 in amino acids: CASSDPGGWVTEAFF. CDR3 in DNA: TGTGCCAGCAGTGACCCAGGGGGCTGGGTCACTGAAGCTTTCTTT.